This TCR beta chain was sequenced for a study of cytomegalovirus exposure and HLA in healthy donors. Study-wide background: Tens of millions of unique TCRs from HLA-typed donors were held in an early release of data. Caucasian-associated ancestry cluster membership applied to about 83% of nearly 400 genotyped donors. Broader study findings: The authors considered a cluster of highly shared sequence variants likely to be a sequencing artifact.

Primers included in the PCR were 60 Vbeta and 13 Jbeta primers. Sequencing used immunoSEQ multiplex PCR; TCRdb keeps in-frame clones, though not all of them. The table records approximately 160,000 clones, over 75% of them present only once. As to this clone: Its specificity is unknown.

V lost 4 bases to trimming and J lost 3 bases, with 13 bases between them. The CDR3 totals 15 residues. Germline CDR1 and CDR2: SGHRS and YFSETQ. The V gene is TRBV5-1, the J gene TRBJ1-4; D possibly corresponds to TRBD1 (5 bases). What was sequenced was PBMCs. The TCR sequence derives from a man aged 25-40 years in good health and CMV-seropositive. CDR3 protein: CASSPGPTANEKLFF. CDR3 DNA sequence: TGCGCCAGCAGCCCAGGGCCGACGGCTAATGAAAAACTGTTTTTT.